These 28 T cell receptor beta chains share one sample of origin, sequenced in a study of identical twins. TCRdb called the 5' RACE reads again in MiXCR, with one record for every CDR3 protein. Of 690,000 or so distinct CDR3 sequences listed, 8.5% to 9% are singletons. This same sample was also taken into another study, of yellow fever vaccine responses in identical twins.

The sequencing sample was made of PBMCs. The receptors were gathered from a woman between 18 and 29 years old in good health.

V gene TRBV12-3 or TRBV12-4 combines with J gene TRBJ1-5; a possible D gene is TRBD1 (6 bases). Deletions cut 3 bases from V and 4 bases from J, with 13 bases between. The CDR3 consists of 15 residues. The CDR3 reads CASSLGAGINQPQHF. Written as DNA, the CDR3 is TGTGCCAGCAGTTTGGGGGCGGGGATTAATCAGCCCCAGCATTTT.

This clonotype was observed at least ten times. J is TRBJ2-7 and V is TRBV29-1, with 14 bases identical to TRBD2. The CDR3 is made up of 16 amino acids. Germline V CDR1 and CDR2: SQVTM, ANQGSEA. Trimming removed 2 bases from V and 1 base from J; junction bases left unmatched: 4. As DNA, the CDR3 is TGCAGCGTTGAACGACTAGCGGGGGGGAGGTCCTACGAGCAGTACTTC. It translates to CSVERLAGGRSYEQYF.

This chain connects TRBV7-2 to TRBJ2-7; 9 bases fit TRBD1. V lost 0 bases to trimming and J lost 4 bases; unmatched junction nucleotides: 4. CDR3 size: 15 residues. The germline CDR1 and CDR2 sequences are SGHTA and FQGNSA. The CDR3 sequence: CASSLAAGTGYEQYF. CDR3 coding DNA: TGTGCCAGCAGCTTAGCGGCGGGGACAGGGTACGAGCAGTACTTC. The full variable domain, with the rest looked up from reference TRBV7-2 and TRBJ2-7, is GAGVSQSPSNKVTEKGKDVELRCDPISGHTALYWYRQSLGQGLEFLIYFQGNSAPDKSGLPSDRFSAERTGGSVSTLTIQRTQQEDSAVYLCASSLAAGTGYEQYFGPGTRLTVT.

This clonotype was counted a few times. The V and J genes are TRBV12-5 and TRBJ2-5, with 8 bases identical to TRBD1. The CDR3 length is 17 residues. Trimming removed 6 bases from V and 0 bases from J; junction bases left unmatched: 12. Germline V gives CDR1 LGHNT, CDR2 FRNRAP. DNA for the CDR3: TGTGCTAGTGGCGCGGGACAGGTCAACGGGGACCAAGAGACCCAGTACTTC. Amino acid sequence: CASGAGQVNGDQETQYF.

This clonotype was found a few times. This sequence joins TRBV9 and TRBJ2-1; D remains unclear. Germline CDR1 SGDLS, CDR2 YYNGEE. Trimming took off 3 bases at V and 10 bases at J, with 14 bases between the two ends. This CDR3 contains 13 residues. This CDR3 is CASSAPRGGEQFF. CDR3 nucleotides: TGTGCCAGCAGCGCCCCGAGAGGTGGCGAGCAGTTCTTC. Together with reference TRBV9 and TRBJ2-1, the CDR3 gives the full variable domain: DSGVTQTPKHLITATGQRVTLRCSPRSGDLSVYWYQQSLDQGLQFLIQYYNGEERAKGNILERFSAQQFPDLHSELNLSSLELGDSALYFCASSAPRGGEQFFGPGTRLTVL.

This clonotype was observed at least ten times. CDR3 region: CASSVRETVTSGGTYEQYF. CDR3 coding DNA: TGTGCCAGCAGCGTACGGGAAACGGTGACTAGCGGGGGGACCTACGAGCAGTACTTC. The chain uses TRBV9 and TRBJ2-7; 13 nucleotides agree with TRBD2. This CDR3 spans 19 amino acids. Germline CDR1 is SGDLS and CDR2 is YYNGEE. Germline trimming cut 1 base from V and 2 bases from J; bases unmatched to any gene: 12.

At least ten counts were recorded for this clonotype. The V gene is TRBV12-3 or TRBV12-4, the J gene TRBJ2-1, with 15 positions matching TRBD2. The CDR3 runs to 16 residues. Trimming at V came to 6 bases and at J to 4 bases, leaving 4 bases not matched to a gene. Here the CDR3 DNA reads TGTGCCAGCAGGGGGACTAGCGGGAGGATTTACAATGAGCAGTTCTTC. This sequence encodes CASRGTSGRIYNEQFF.

Remarks on this clonotype: The junction and the germline gene differ at one end; a read error may be behind it. The V and J genes are TRBV6-1 and TRBJ1-4; D perhaps matches TRBD1 (6 bases). In germline, CDR1 is MNHNS, CDR2 SASEGT. The CDR3 sequence is 14 residues long. For the CDR3, the DNA is TGTGCCAGCAGGAACGGGGGCCCTAATGAAAGACTGTTTTTT. Its translation is CASRNGGPNERLFF.

J is TRBJ2-1 and V is TRBV6-1; TRBD2 agrees at 10 bases. CDR1 is MNHNS and CDR2 is SASEGT in the germline V gene. The CDR3 loop spans 14 amino acids. Trimming took 6 bases from V and 7 from J; bases not matched to a gene: 6. The CDR3 coding sequence is TGTGCCAGCAGCTCTAGCGGGAGCTGGAATGAGCAGTTCTTC. Its translation: CASSSSGSWNEQFF.

This clonotype appeared a few times. This sequence joins TRBV7-2 and TRBJ2-7; TRBD1 matches 7 bases. The germline gives CDR1 SGHTA, CDR2 FQGNSA. CDR3 size: 12 residues. The V and J ends lost 5 bases and 8 bases, in that order; junction bases with no gene match: 6. CDR3 bases: TGTGCCAGCAGCACCCGACAGGGCAAGCAGTACTTC. Protein: CASSTRQGKQYF.

This clonotype was counted many times. V usage is TRBV29-1 and J usage is TRBJ2-3; weak D call: TRBD1 (5 bases). The V gene's germline CDR1 is SQVTM and CDR2 ANQGSEA. The CDR3 loop spans 12 amino acids. V lost 3 bases and J lost 3, with 7 bases in between. In DNA, the CDR3 is TGCAGCGTTGATCCAGGGACAGATACGCAGTATTTT. This codes for CSVDPGTDTQYF.

This clonotype was picked up a small number of times. The CDR3 DNA follows: TGCAGCGCCGGACAGGGGGCAATGTACGAGCAGTACTTC. Translated, it gives CSAGQGAMYEQYF. This chain joins TRBV29-1 and TRBJ2-7; TRBD1 aligns across 11 bases. Germline V gene lookup returns CDR1 SQVTM and CDR2 ANQGSEA. V was pared by 7 bases and J by 4 bases, with 6 bases of the junction left unmatched. The CDR3 is made up of 13 amino acids.

This clonotype was detected only a few times. The genes are TRBV19 and TRBJ1-2; 8 bases fit TRBD1. Germline CDR1 and CDR2: LNHDA and SQIVND (reference sequence). This CDR3 contains 14 residues. V was clipped by 6 bases and J by 3 bases; unmatched bases: 6. The CDR3 bases are TGTGCCAGTAGACAGACAGGGGAGGACTATGGCTACACCTTC. Translating gives CASRQTGEDYGYTF.

This clonotype was seen a few times. The CDR3 DNA reads as TGTGCCAGCAGCTTGGGGACAGGTATTGACAATGAGCAGTTCTTC. Its protein is CASSLGTGIDNEQFF. The rearrangement joins TRBV7-8 to TRBJ2-1, with 8 positions matching TRBD1. Germline CDR1 is SGHVS and CDR2 is FQNEAQ. Trimming at V came to 3 bases and at J to 5 bases, leaving 6 bases not matched to a gene. This CDR3 is 15 amino acids long.

The table lists this clonotype with a few counts. The gene calls are TRBV7-6 and TRBJ1-1, with a weak D call TRBD1 (6 bases). Looked up from germline, CDR1 is SGHVS and CDR2 is FNYEAQ. This CDR3 spans 13 amino acids. The V gene lost 4 bases and the J gene lost 5 bases, with 11 bases spanning the gap. CDR3 nucleotide sequence: TGTGCCAGCAGCTCTTACAGGGAGACTGAAGCTTTCTTT. Translating it yields CASSSYRETEAFF.

This clonotype was seen repeatedly, ten times or more. This chain joins TRBV20-1 and TRBJ2-1, with D perhaps TRBD1 (5 bases). The V end was cut by 3 bases, the J end by 4 bases, with 10 bases between. CDR3 length: 13 amino acids. Germline loops: CDR1 DFQATT, CDR2 SNEGSKA (reference sequence). The chain's CDR3 is CSARAGLYNEQFF. The CDR3 DNA reads TGCAGTGCTAGGGCAGGGTTGTACAATGAGCAGTTCTTC.

This chain connects TRBV25-1 to TRBJ2-5; D might be TRBD2 (6 bases). The CDR3 is 15 amino acids. Germline CDR1 and CDR2: MGHDK and SYGVNS. The V end lost 4 bases, the J end lost 4 bases, and 16 bases lay between the germline ends. In nucleotides, the CDR3 is TGTGCCAGCAGTGCAGGGACTGCTCATGGAGAGACCCAGTACTTC. Its protein product is CASSAGTAHGETQYF.

This clonotype appeared a few times. J is TRBJ2-3 and V is TRBV29-1; a possible D gene is TRBD2 (6 bases). Trimming stripped 4 bases from V and 3 bases from J, with 17 bases between. Per the germline V gene, CDR1 is SQVTM and CDR2 is ANQGSEA. CDR3 size: 15 residues. As DNA, the CDR3 is TGCAGCGTTGCCCCTCCCGGGACTTTGACAGATACGCAGTATTTT. Protein: CSVAPPGTLTDTQYF.

There are many counts of this clonotype. J is TRBJ2-1 and V is TRBV10-3; D call uncertain. CDR1 and CDR2 from the germline V gene are ENHRY and SYGVKD. CDR3 length: 15 residues. V lost 0 bases, J lost 3 bases, and 9 bases lay in between. CDR3 in DNA: TGTGCCATCAGTGAGTCGCGGATTTTCTACAATGAGCAGTTCTTC. Amino acids: CAISESRIFYNEQFF.

This clonotype has more than one count but fewer than ten. The rearrangement joins TRBV4-3 to TRBJ2-1; a possible D gene is TRBD1 (6 bases). Germline V gives CDR1 LGHNA, CDR2 YSLEER. Trimming shortened V by 4 bases and J by 2 bases, and 12 bases separated the two germline ends. CDR3 size: 15 residues. This CDR3 reads CASSRRTDPYNEQFF. The CDR3 coding sequence is TGCGCCAGCAGCCGCCGGACAGACCCCTACAATGAGCAGTTCTTC.

The table lists this clonotype with a few counts. This chain connects TRBV3-1 to TRBJ2-2, with D possibly being TRBD1 (5 bases). The V gene lost 2 bases and the J gene lost 2 bases, with 9 bases spanning the gap. In germline, CDR1 is LGHDT, CDR2 YNNKEL (reference sequence). The CDR3 consists of 15 residues. The CDR3 DNA reads as TGTGCCAGCAGCCAAAGTGACAGTAACACCGGGGAGCTGTTTTTT. This translates into CASSQSDSNTGELFF.

This clonotype was detected only a few times. The chain employs TRBV28 and TRBJ2-3, with TRBD2 matching 11 bases. J gave up 3 bases and V 6 bases, and 14 bases lay outside the gene matches. This CDR3 has 18 residues. Germline V gene sequence: CDR1 MDHEN, CDR2 SYDVKM. Written as DNA, the CDR3 is TGTGCCAGCAGCTTGGGCATAGCGGGGGGGCGTTCGACAGATACGCAGTATTTT. This translates into CASSLGIAGGRSTDTQYF.

This clonotype was detected ten times or more. The chain combines TRBV7-2 with TRBJ2-7, with unresolved D. Between the trimmed V and J ends, which lost 2 bases and 4 bases, there was a span of 15 bases. Germline values: CDR1 SGHTA, CDR2 FQGNSA. This CDR3 spans 15 amino acids. CDR3 residues: CASSLRLRHEYEQYF. DNA for the CDR3: TGTGCCAGCAGCTTAAGGTTGCGACACGAATACGAGCAGTACTTC.

This clonotype was seen a handful of times. CDR3 DNA sequence: TGTGCCAGCAGCCTTCTTCGGATACCCGGGGAGCTGTTTTTT. It is translated as CASSLLRIPGELFF. The chain couples TRBV7-2 to TRBJ2-2; D unclear. The V gene lost 5 bases and the J gene lost 6 bases, with 13 bases spanning the gap. The CDR3 sequence is 14 residues long. Germline V gene lookup returns CDR1 SGHTA and CDR2 FQGNSA.

The chain couples TRBV25-1 to TRBJ2-7; D unresolved. V was pared by 6 bases and J by 7 bases, with 16 bases between. The CDR3 extends over 13 amino acids. The V gene's germline CDR1 is MGHDK and CDR2 SYGVNS. CDR3 sequence reads: CASRGRNFWEQYF. DNA of the CDR3: TGTGCCAGCAGGGGAAGGAACTTCTGGGAGCAGTACTTC.

This clonotype has only a few counts. CDR3 nucleotides: TGCGCCAGCAGCTTGACCAGCCGGACCGGGCAAGAGACCCAGTACTTC. It specifies CASSLTSRTGQETQYF. The chain uses TRBV5-1 and TRBJ2-5, with no clear D. Deletions cut 1 base from V and 2 bases from J, with 15 bases between. There are 16 residues in the CDR3. Per the germline V gene, CDR1 is SGHRS and CDR2 is YFSETQ.

This chain uses TRBV12-3 or TRBV12-4 with TRBJ2-2; D tentatively fits TRBD1 or TRBD2 (5 bases each). Between the trimmed V and J ends, which lost 5 bases and 14 bases, there was a span of 18 bases. This CDR3 is 13 amino acids long. CDR3 sequence (DNA): TGTGCCAGCAGTAAGGGGACCCTACTACCCCTGTTTTTT. Its protein product is CASSKGTLLPLFF.

This clonotype was found many times. This chain uses TRBV12-3 or TRBV12-4 with TRBJ2-2, with a possible D match to TRBD2 (6 bases). With 6 bases removed from V and 3 bases from J, the gap between germline ends came to 14 bases. There are 15 residues in the CDR3. The CDR3 loop reads CASRTPGVDTGELFF. In DNA form, the CDR3 reads TGTGCCAGCAGAACTCCGGGGGTGGACACCGGGGAGCTGTTTTTT.